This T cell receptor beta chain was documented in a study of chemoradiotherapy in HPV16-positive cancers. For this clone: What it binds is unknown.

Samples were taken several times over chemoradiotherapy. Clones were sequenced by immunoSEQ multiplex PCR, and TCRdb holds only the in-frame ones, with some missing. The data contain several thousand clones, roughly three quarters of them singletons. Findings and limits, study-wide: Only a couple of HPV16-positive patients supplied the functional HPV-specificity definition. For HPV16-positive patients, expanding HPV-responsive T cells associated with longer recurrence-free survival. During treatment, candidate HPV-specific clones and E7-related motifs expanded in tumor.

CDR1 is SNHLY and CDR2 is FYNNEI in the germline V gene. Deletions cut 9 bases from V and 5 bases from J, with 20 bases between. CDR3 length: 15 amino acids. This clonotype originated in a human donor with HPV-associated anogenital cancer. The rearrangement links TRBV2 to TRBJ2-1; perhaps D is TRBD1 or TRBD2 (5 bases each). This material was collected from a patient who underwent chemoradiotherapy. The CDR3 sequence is CARNEIWGNHNEQFF. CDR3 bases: TGTGCCAGAAATGAAATCTGGGGGAACCACAATGAGCAGTTCTTC.